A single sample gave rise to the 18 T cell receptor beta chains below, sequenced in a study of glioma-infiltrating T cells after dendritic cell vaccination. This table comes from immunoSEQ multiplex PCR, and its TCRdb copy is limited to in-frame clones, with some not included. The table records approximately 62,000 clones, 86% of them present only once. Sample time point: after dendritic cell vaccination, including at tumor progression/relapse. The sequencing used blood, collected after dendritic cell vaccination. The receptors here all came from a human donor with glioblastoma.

CDR3 region: CASSVERGGRETQYF. CDR3 sequence (DNA): TGTGCCAGCAGCGTAGAGCGGGGGGGCCGGGAGACCCAGTACTTC. This chain connects TRBV9 to TRBJ2-5; 10 positions match TRBD2. V shed 0 bases, J shed 5 bases, and the junction held 4 bases outside the gene matches. The CDR3 extends over 15 amino acids. Germline V lookup: CDR1 SGDLS, CDR2 YYNGEE.

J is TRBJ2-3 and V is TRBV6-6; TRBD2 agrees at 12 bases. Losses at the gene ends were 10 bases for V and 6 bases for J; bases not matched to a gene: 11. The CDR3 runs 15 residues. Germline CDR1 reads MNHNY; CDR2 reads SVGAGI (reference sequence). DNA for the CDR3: TGTGCCATCGGTCTAGCGGGGGGGTTCGTGGATACGCAGTATTTT. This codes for CAIGLAGGFVDTQYF.

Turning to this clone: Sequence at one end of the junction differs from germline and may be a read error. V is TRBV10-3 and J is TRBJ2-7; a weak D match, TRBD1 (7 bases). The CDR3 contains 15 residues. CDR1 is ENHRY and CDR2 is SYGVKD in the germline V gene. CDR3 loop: CASSYLQGGAYEQYF. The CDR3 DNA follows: TGTGCCAGCAGTTACTTGCAGGGGGGTGCCTACGAGCAGTACTTC.

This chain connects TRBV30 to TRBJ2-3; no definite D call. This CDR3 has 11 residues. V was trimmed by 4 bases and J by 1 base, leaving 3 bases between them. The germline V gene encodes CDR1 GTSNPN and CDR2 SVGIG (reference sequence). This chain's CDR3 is CAWTGTDTQYF. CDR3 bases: TGTGCCTGGACCGGCACAGATACGCAGTATTTT. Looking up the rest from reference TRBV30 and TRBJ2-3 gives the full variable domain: SQTIHQWPATLVQPVGSPLSLECTVEGTSNPNLYWYRQAAGRGLQLLFYSVGIGQISSEVPQNLSASRPQDRQFILSSKKLLLSDSGFYLCAWTGTDTQYFGPGTRLTVL.

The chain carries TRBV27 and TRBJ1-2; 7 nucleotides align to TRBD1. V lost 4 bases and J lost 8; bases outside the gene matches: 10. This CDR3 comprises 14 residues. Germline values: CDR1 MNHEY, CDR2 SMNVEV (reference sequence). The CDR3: CASSSGQPTPGYTF. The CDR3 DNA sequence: TGTGCCAGCAGTTCGGGACAGCCCACCCCGGGCTACACCTTC.

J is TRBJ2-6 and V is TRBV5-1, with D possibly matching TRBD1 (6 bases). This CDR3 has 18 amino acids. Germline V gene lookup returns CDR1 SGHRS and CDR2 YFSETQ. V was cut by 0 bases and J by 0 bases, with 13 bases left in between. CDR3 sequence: CASSLEPGVTSGANVLTF. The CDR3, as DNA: TGCGCCAGCAGCTTGGAGCCAGGGGTCACCTCTGGGGCCAACGTCCTGACTTTC.

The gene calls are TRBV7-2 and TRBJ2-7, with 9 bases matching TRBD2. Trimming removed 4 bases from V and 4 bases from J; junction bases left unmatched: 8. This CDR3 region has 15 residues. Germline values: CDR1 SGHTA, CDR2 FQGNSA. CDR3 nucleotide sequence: TGTGCCAGCAGCTCCCGGGCGCTAGCGGGATACGAGCAGTACTTC. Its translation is CASSSRALAGYEQYF.

CDR3 sequence (DNA): TGTGCCAGCAGCTTGACAGCAACTAATGAAAAACTGTTTTTT. This sequence encodes CASSLTATNEKLFF. V and J are TRBV5-4 and TRBJ1-4; D call uncertain. This CDR3 is built from 14 residues. Per the germline V gene, CDR1 is SGHNT and CDR2 is YYREEE (reference sequence). The V end was cut by 1 base, the J end by 0 bases, with 4 bases between.

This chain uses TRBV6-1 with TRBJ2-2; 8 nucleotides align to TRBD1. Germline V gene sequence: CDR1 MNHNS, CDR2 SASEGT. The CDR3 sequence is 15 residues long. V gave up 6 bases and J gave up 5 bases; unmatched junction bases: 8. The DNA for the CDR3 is TGTGCCAGCAGCGACGGACAGGGCTGGACCGGGGAGCTGTTTTTT. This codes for CASSDGQGWTGELFF.

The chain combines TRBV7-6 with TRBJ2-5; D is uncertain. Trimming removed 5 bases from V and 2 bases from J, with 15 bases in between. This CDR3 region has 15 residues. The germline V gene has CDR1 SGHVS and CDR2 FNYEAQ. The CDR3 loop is CASSHKGALQETQYF. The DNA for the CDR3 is TGTGCCAGCAGCCATAAAGGAGCGCTACAAGAGACCCAGTACTTC. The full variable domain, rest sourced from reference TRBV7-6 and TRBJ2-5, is GAGVSQSPRYKVTKRGQDVALRCDPISGHVSLYWYRQALGQGPEFLTYFNYEAQQDKSGLPNDRFSAERPEGSISTLTIQRTEQRDSAMYRCASSHKGALQETQYFGPGTRLLVL.

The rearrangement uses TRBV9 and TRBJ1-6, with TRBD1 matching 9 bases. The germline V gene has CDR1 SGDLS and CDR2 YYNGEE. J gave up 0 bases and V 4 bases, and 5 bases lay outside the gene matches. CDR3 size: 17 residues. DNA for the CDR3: TGTGCCAGCAGCTACGACAGGGGGAGCTCCTATAATTCACCCCTCCACTTT. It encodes CASSYDRGSSYNSPLHF.

The CDR3 DNA sequence: TGTGCCGGATCCCTAGAGGCTGGAAACACCATATATTTT. Translation: CAGSLEAGNTIYF. This sequence joins TRBV5-5 and TRBJ1-3; D is uncertain. This CDR3 contains 13 residues. V was shortened by 10 bases and J by 2 bases, with 13 bases between the two germline ends. CDR1 is SGHKS, CDR2 YYEKEE, per germline (reference sequence).

The CDR3 region is CASSQTGGTSAYYNEQFF. The CDR3 bases are TGCGCCAGCAGCCAAACCGGAGGGACTAGCGCTTACTACAATGAGCAGTTCTTC. The V call is TRBV5-1, the J call TRBJ2-1, with TRBD2 identical over 10 bases. The length of the CDR3 is 18 residues. J lost 3 bases, V lost 4 bases, and 13 bases had no gene match. Germline CDR1 and CDR2: SGHRS and YFSETQ.

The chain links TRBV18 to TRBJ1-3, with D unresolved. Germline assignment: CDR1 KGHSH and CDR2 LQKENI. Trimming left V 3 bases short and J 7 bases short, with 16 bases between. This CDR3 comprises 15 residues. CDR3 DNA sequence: TGTGCCAGCTCACCTAGGGAGGCGCCTAGGAACACCATATATTTT. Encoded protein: CASSPREAPRNTIYF.

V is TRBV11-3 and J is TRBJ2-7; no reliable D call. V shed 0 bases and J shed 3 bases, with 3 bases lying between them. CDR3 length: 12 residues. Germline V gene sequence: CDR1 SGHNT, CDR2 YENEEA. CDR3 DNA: TGTGCCAGCAGCTTAGAACACTACGAGCAGTACTTC. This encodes CASSLEHYEQYF.

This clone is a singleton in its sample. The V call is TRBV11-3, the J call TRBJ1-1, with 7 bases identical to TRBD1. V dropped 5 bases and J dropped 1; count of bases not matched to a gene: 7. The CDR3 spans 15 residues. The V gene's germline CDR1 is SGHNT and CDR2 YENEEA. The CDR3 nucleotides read TGTGCCAGCAGCGCCCGGGACAGTACGAACACTGAAGCTTTCTTT. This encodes CASSARDSTNTEAFF.

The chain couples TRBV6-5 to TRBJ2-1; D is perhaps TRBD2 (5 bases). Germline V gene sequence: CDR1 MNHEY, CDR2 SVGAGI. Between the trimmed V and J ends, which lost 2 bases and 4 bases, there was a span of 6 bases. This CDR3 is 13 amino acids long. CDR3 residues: CASSYGLYNEQFF. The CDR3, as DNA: TGTGCCAGCAGTTACGGACTGTACAATGAGCAGTTCTTC.

The CDR3 reads CAWGTTTGSSGANVLTF. The DNA for the CDR3 is TGTGCCTGGGGGACCACGACAGGGTCGTCTGGGGCCAACGTCCTGACTTTC. The chain uses TRBV30 and TRBJ2-6; 7 bases line up with TRBD1. The germline CDR1 and CDR2 sequences are GTSNPN and SVGIG (reference sequence). The CDR3 runs 17 residues. V lost 5 bases to trimming and J lost 1 base; unmatched junction nucleotides: 11.